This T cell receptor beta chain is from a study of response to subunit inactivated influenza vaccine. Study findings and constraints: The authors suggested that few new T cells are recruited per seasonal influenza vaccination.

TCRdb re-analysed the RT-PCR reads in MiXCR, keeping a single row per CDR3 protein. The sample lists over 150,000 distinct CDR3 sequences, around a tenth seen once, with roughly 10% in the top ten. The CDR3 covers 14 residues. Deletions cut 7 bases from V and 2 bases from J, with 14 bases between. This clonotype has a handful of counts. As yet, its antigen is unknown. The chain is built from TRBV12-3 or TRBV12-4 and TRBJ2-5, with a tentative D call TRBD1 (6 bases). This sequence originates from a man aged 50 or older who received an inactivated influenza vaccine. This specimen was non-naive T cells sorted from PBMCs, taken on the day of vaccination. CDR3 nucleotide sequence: TGTGCCAGCAATACCGGGACATTACAAGAGACCCAGTACTTC. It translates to CASNTGTLQETQYF.